The entry that follows covers one T cell receptor (gamma chain) sequence. Its matching antigen is unknown. The record originates from a study of intestinal T cells in coeliac disease. In the study overall: Mean age was about 16 for coeliac patients versus roughly 50 for controls. Whole-study results and caveats: TRG clustering correctly classified most of the roughly 54 biopsies (around 94%). All 20 or so biopsies were correctly classified by TRD kmer clustering.

Unmatched junction bases numbered 8, after V lost 2 bases and J lost 8 bases. CDR3 length equals 15 residues. Genomic DNA came from ten approximately 4.8-µm formalin-fixed paraffin-embedded scrolls per case. LymphoTrack primers amplified TRG sequences from about 200 ng of biopsy DNA. TCRdb repeated clone calling on the multiplex PCR reads with CATT. The data hold 2,000 or so gamma-chain clones, with 50% observed a single time. The rearrangement uses TRGV11 and TRGJP1. TRGV11 is annotated as an ORF whose role is uncertain. The sample was a duodenal biopsy. This receptor was obtained from a human donor with celiac disease. The CDR3 is CACWIRRKMGWFKIF. As DNA, the CDR3 is TGTGCCTGCTGGATTAGGCGGAAAATGGGTTGGTTCAAGATATTT.